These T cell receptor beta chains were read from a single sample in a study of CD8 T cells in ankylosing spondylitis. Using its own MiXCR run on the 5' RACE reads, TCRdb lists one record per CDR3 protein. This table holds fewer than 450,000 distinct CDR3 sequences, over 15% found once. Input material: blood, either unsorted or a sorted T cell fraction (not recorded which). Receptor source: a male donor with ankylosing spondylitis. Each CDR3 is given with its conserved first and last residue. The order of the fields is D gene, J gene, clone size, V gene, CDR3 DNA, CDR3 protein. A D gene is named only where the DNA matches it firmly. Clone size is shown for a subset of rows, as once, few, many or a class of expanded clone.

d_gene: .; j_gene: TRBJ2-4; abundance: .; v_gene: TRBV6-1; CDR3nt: TGTGCCAGCAGATCCCCCCTTCGAGGCGGCAAAAACATTCAGTACTTC; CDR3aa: CASRSPLRGGKNIQYF
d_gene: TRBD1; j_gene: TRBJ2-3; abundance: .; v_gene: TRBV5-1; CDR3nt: TGCGCCAGCCAAGGGGGCCTTAGCACAGATACGCAGTATTTT; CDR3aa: CASQGGLSTDTQYF
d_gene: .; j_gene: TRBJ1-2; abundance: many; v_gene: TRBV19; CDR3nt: TGTGCCAGTCAGTCCAACTCCTATGGCTACACCTTC; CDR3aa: CASQSNSYGYTF
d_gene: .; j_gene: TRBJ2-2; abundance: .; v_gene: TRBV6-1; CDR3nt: TGTGCCAGCAGTGAAGCGGGGGCGTGGACCGGGGAGCTGTTTTTT; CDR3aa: CASSEAGAWTGELFF
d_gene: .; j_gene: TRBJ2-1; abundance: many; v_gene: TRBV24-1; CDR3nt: TGTGCCACCGAACGGGCCAATGAGCAGTTCTTC; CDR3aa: CATERANEQFF
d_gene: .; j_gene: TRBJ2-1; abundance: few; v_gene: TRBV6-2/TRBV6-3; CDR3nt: TGTGCCAGCAGTTACGGGCTAGCGGAGCAGTTCTTC; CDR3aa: CASSYGLAEQFF
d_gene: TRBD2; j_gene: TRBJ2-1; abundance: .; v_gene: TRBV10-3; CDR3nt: TGTGCCATCAGTGCCGGGACTAGCGGGGAAGATGAGCAGTTCTTC; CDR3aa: CAISAGTSGEDEQFF
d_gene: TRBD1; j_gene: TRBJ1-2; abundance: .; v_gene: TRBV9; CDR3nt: TGTGCCAGCAGCGTAGTAGAGACAGGGTACTATGGCTACACCTTC; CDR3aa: CASSVVETGYYGYTF
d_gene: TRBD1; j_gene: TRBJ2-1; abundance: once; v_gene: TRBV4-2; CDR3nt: TGTGCCAGCAGCCAAGCCCAGGACAGGGGGAATGAGCAGTTCTTC; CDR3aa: CASSQAQDRGNEQFF
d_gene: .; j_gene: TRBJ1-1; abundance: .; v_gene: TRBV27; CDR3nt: TGTGCCAGCCGAGGGACTCCTACGGTTCGGGCTTTCTTT; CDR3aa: CASRGTPTVRAFF
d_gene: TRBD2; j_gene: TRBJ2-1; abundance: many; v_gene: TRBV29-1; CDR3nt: TGCAGCGTCCCCAGGGTGACGGGGAGGGCCACTTACAATGAGCAGTTCTTC; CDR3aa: CSVPRVTGRATYNEQFF
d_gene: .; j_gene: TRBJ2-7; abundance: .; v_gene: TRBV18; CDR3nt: TGTGCCAGCTCACCAGGAGGGGTGAACGAGCAGTACTTC; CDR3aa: CASSPGGVNEQYF
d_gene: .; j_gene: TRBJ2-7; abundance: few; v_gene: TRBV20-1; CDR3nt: TGCAGTGCGCCGGGACACTTCTCCTACGAGCAGTACTTC; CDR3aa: CSAPGHFSYEQYF
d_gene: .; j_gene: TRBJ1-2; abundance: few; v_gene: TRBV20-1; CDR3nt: TGCAGTGCTACCTCCGCGGTCGTTGGGGGCTACACCTTC; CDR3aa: CSATSAVVGGYTF
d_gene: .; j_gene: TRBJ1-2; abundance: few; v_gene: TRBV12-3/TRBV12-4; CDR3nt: TGTGCCAGCAGTACTCCCTGGGGGAACTATGGCTACACCTTC; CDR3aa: CASSTPWGNYGYTF
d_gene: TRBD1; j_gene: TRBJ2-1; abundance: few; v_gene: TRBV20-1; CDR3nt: TGCAGTGCTTCCACAGGGGGCATCTCCTACAATGAGCAGTTCTTC; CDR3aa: CSASTGGISYNEQFF
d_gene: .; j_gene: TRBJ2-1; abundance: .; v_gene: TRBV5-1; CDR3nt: TGCGCCAGCAGCTCCGAGACCTATGAAAATGAGCAGTTCTTC; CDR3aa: CASSSETYENEQFF
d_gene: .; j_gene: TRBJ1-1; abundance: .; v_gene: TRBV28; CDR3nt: TGTGCCAGCAGTTCAGGGAAGGGCTTGAACACTGAAGCTTTCTTT; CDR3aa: CASSSGKGLNTEAFF
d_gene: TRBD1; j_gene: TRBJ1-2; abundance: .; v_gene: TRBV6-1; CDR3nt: TGTGCCAGCAGTGAAGCAGGGGGACAGGGGGCGCTTGGCTACACCTTC; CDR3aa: CASSEAGGQGALGYTF
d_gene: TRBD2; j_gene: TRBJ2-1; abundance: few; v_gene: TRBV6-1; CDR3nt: TGTGCCAGCAGTACCGGTCGGACTAGCGGGAGATTGGTCAATGAGCAGTTCTTC; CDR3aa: CASSTGRTSGRLVNEQFF
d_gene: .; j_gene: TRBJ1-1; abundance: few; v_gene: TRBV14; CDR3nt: TGTGCCAGCAGCGGCCGACAGGCGCGAAACACTGAAGCTTTCTTT; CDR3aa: CASSGRQARNTEAFF
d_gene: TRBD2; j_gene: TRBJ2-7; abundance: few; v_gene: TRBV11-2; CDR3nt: TGTGCCAGCAGCTTAGGGGCGGGGGGATCGAGGAACGAGCAGTACTTC; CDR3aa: CASSLGAGGSRNEQYF
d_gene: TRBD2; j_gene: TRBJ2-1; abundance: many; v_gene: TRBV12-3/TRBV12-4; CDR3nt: TGTGCCAGCAGTTTGACTAGCGGGTACAGCTCCTACAATGAGCAGTTCTTC; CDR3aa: CASSLTSGYSSYNEQFF
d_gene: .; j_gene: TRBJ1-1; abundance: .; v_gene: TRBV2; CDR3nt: TGTGCCACCACGGTGGAGGAAAAGACTGAAGCTTTCTTT; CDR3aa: CATTVEEKTEAFF
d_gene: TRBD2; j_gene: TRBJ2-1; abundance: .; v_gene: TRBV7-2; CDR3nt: TGTGCCAGCAGCATAGGACTAGCGGGCTACAATGAGCAGTTCTTC; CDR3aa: CASSIGLAGYNEQFF
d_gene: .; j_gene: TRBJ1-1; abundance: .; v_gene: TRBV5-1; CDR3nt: TGCGCCAGCAGTCGACCGGGGAACACTGAAGCTTTCTTT; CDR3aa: CASSRPGNTEAFF
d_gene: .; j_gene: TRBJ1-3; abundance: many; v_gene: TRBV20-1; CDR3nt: TGCAGTGCTAGTGGTCAGGCGGCAGGGTTTGGAAACACCATATATTTT; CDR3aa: CSASGQAAGFGNTIYF
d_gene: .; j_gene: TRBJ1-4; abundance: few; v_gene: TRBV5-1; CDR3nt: TGCGCCAGCAGCACAACAGGGCGGGGGACTAATGAAAAACTGTTTTTT; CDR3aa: CASSTTGRGTNEKLFF
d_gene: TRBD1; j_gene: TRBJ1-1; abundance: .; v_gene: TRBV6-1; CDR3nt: TGTGCCAGCAGTCCTGACAGGGGGGGAGACACTGAAGCTTTCTTT; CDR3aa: CASSPDRGGDTEAFF
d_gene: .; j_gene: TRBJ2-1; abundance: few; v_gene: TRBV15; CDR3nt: TGTGCCACCAGCAGAGGGACGGGAGTTTCCTACAATGAGCAGTTCTTC; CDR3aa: CATSRGTGVSYNEQFF
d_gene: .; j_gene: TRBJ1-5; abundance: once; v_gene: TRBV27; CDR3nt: TGTGCCAGCAGTGGGGCCGGCAGCCTCGGGGGCAATCAGCCCCAGCATTTT; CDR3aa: CASSGAGSLGGNQPQHF
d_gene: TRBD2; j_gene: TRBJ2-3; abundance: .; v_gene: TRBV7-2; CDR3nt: TGTGCCAGCAGCATAGCGGGAGGGGTGTCAGATACGCAGTATTTT; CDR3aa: CASSIAGGVSDTQYF
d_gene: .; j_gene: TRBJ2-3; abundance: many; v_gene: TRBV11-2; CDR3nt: TGTGCCAGCAGCCCTCATTTCCCGGGAGCCCGGGGCACAGATACGCAGTATTTT; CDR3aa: CASSPHFPGARGTDTQYF
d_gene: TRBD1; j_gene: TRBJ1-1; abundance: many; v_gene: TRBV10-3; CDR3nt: TGTGCCATCAGTGAGTCTGGGACAGGGTTCCTAGGAACTGAAGCTTTCTTT; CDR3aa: CAISESGTGFLGTEAFF
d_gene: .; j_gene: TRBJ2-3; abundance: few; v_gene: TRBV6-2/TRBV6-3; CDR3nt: TGTGCCAGCAGTTTCACCTCAACCCTGGGTACGCAGTATTTT; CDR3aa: CASSFTSTLGTQYF
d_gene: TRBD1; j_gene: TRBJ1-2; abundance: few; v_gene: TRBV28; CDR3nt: TGTGCCAGCAGAGCCACAGGGGGCCCAACCTATGGCTACACCTTC; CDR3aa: CASRATGGPTYGYTF
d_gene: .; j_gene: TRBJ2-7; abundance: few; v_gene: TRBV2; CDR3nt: TGTGCCAGCAGTCTACAGGGATTGGGCGAGCAGTACTTC; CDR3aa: CASSLQGLGEQYF
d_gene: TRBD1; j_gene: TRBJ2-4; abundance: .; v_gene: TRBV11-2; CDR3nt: TGTGCCAGCAACCCCGGGACAGGCAAAAACATTCAGTACTTC; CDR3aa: CASNPGTGKNIQYF
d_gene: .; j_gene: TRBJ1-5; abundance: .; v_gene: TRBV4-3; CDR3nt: TGCGCCAGCAGCCAAGATGGCCGGATCTATCAGCCCCAGCATTTT; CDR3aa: CASSQDGRIYQPQHF
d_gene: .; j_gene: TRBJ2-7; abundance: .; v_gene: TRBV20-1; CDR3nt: TGCAGTGCTCAGGTGGCCAGCGTACTATCCTACGAGCAGTACTTC; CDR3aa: CSAQVASVLSYEQYF
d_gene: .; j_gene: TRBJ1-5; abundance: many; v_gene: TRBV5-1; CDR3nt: TGCGCCAGCAGCGCGGGGGGCGGCGTCAATCAGCCCCAGCATTTT; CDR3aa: CASSAGGGVNQPQHF
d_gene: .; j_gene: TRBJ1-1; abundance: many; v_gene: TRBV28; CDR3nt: TGTGCCAGCAGCCTGGGGCGGAAGAACACTGAAGCTTTCTTT; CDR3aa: CASSLGRKNTEAFF